This T cell receptor (beta chain) was retrieved from a study of T cells in Graves' hyperthyroidism and ophthalmopathy. Across the whole study: It was at initial diagnosis, before any treatment, that peripheral blood was collected. Study-wide findings and caveats: The model foresaw ophthalmopathy a median approximately 6.1 months prior to onset.

CDR1 and CDR2 from the germline V gene are KGHDR and SFDVKD. V shed 4 bases and J shed 0 bases, with 15 bases lying between them. The CDR3 is made up of 18 amino acids. Researchers took RNA transcripts and amplified the TCR beta CDR3 regions from them. HTBI primers drove first-round RT-PCR of the TCR CDR3. MiXCR was run by TCRdb on the multiplex PCR reads, yielding one entry per CDR3 protein. The sample carries almost 500,000 distinct CDR3 sequences, approximately 22% recorded once. A remark on this clonotype: Its target is unknown.

This rearrangement joins TRBV24-1 to TRBJ2-6; D might be TRBD1 or TRBD2, each matching 5 bases. Material: blood. This TCR came from a woman in her 70s with Graves' ophthalmopathy. The CDR3 region is CATSEGVAGNSGANVLTF. The CDR3 coding sequence is TGTGCCACCAGTGAGGGGGTAGCAGGTAACTCTGGGGCCAACGTCCTGACTTTC.